This T cell receptor (beta chain) was retrieved from a study of blood T cell repertoires in COVID-19. Overall study: T cells, B-cell-depleted T cells, or PBMCs provided the cDNA or gDNA that served as material.

Using immunoSEQ multiplex PCR, the repertoire was profiled, and TCRdb retains in-frame clones only, with some absent. The table has approximately 100,000 clones, around 80% seen once; the top ten hold about 14%. The V gene's germline CDR1 is LNHDA and CDR2 SQIVND (reference sequence). This CDR3 spans 15 amino acids. The V segment lost 4 bases and the J segment 6 bases; nucleotides outside the gene matches: 8. This clonotype was obtained from an older woman with acute or convalescent COVID-19. This chain joins TRBV19 and TRBJ2-1, with 8 bases aligning to TRBD1. The sequenced sample was peripheral blood. CDR3 nucleotide sequence: TGTGCCAGTAGTACTCAGGACAGGGTAGGCAATGAGCAGTTCTTC. It translates to CASSTQDRVGNEQFF.